This passage covers 26 T cell receptor beta chains from one sample sequenced in a study of cytomegalovirus exposure and HLA in healthy donors. Researchers ran the PCR with 60 Vbeta and 13 Jbeta primers. Using immunoSEQ multiplex PCR, the repertoire was profiled, and TCRdb retains in-frame clones only, with some absent. The sample yields a few hundred thousand clones, around 65% seen once. Sequenced material: PBMCs. The receptors were gathered from a female donor in good health and CMV-seronegative.

The CDR3 region is CASTRTGGGQYF. The CDR3, as DNA: TGTGCCAGCACCCGGACAGGCGGCGGGCAGTATTTT. The chain has TRBV28 and TRBJ2-3, with 7 bases identical to TRBD1. Trimming took 7 bases from V and 11 from J; bases not matched to a gene: 9. This CDR3 comprises 12 residues. The germline CDR1 and CDR2 sequences are MDHEN and SYDVKM.

The count of this clone is one. The chain combines TRBV5-4 with TRBJ2-5, with 9 positions matching TRBD1. Germline V gene sequence: CDR1 SGHNT, CDR2 YYREEE (reference sequence). The length of the CDR3 is 13 residues. Trimming took 4 bases from V and 4 from J; bases not matched to a gene: 2. The CDR3 nucleotides read TGTGCCAGCAGCCGGACAGGGGTAGAGACCCAGTACTTC. Translation gives CASSRTGVETQYF.

This clone was seen a handful of times. V usage is TRBV5-6 and J usage is TRBJ2-1, with 7 bases fitting TRBD2. Trimming cost V 6 bases and J 6 bases; bases outside gene matches: 15. The CDR3 has 16 amino acids. In germline, CDR1 is SGHDT, CDR2 YYEEEE. CDR3 protein: CASNVYREAAFNEQFF. The CDR3 DNA follows: TGTGCCAGCAACGTCTACCGGGAGGCCGCCTTCAATGAGCAGTTCTTC. Looking up the rest from reference TRBV5-6 and TRBJ2-1 gives the full variable domain: DAGVTQSPTHLIKTRGQQVTLRCSPKSGHDTVSWYQQALGQGPQFIFQYYEEEERQRGNFPDRFSGHQFPNYSSELNVNALLLGDSALYLCASNVYREAAFNEQFFGPGTRLTVL.

This rearrangement joins TRBV19 to TRBJ2-7; TRBD2 is a possible D gene (6 bases). The CDR3 consists of 16 residues. Between the trimmed V and J ends, which lost 5 bases and 3 bases, there was a span of 20 bases. Germline V CDR1 and CDR2: LNHDA, SQIVND (reference sequence). The CDR3: CASSSGGALLVYEQYF. The DNA for the CDR3 is TGTGCCAGTAGTTCAGGCGGGGCGCTCTTGGTCTACGAGCAGTACTTC.

V gene TRBV21-1 combines with J gene TRBJ2-7; the table's D call, TRBD1, was not checked against the DNA. TRBV21-1 is a pseudogene locus. This CDR3 has 17 amino acids. The CDR3 DNA sequence: TGTGCCAGCAGCAAAAAGGCGTCGGACAGGGGGTGCGACGAGCAGTACTTC. It specifies CASSKKASDRGCDEQYF.

The chain couples TRBV27 to TRBJ2-1, with 9 bases aligning to TRBD1. This CDR3 is 15 amino acids long. The germline V gene encodes CDR1 MNHEY and CDR2 SMNVEV (reference sequence). V was pared by 3 bases and J by 7 bases, with 7 bases of the junction left unmatched. The DNA of the CDR3 is TGTGCCAGCAGTTTCCCCGGGACAGGGAGGAATGAGCAGTTCTTC. This gives the protein CASSFPGTGRNEQFF.

This sequence joins TRBV21-1 and TRBJ1-1. TRBV21-1 is recorded as a pseudogene. CDR3 length equals 14 residues. CDR3 amino acids: CASSKEAENAEAFF. The CDR3 coding sequence is TGTGCCAGCAGCAAAGAGGCGGAGAACGCTGAAGCTTTCTTT.

Written as DNA, the CDR3 is TGCGCCAGCAGCCCCGGGGGTAATGGGGAGACCCAGTACTTC. It codes for CASSPGGNGETQYF. This rearrangement joins TRBV5-1 to TRBJ2-5; D is perhaps TRBD2 (6 bases). V was pared by 4 bases and J by 5 bases, with 15 bases between. Germline V gene data show CDR1 as SGHRS and CDR2 as YFSETQ. The CDR3 consists of 14 residues.

Worth noting for this clone: Germline is not matched at one junction end, which may reflect a read error. The rearrangement joins TRBV7-9 to TRBJ2-1; 11 bases map to TRBD2. CDR3 size: 14 residues. Germline CDR1 and CDR2: SEHNR and FQNEAQ (reference sequence). CDR3 DNA: TGTTCCAGCAGCCTGGGACTAGCGGACAATGAGCAGTTCTTC. Translating gives CSSSLGLADNEQFF.

The gene calls are TRBV30 and TRBJ1-1; 9 bases agree with TRBD1. This CDR3 is built from 13 residues. V trimming: 3 bases; J trimming: 5 bases; junction bases outside the gene matches: 4. Germline V gene lookup returns CDR1 GTSNPN and CDR2 SVGIG (reference sequence). For the CDR3, the DNA is TGTGCCTGGAGCGAGACAGGGGGGACTGAAGCTTTCTTT. This codes for CAWSETGGTEAFF.

The V gene is TRBV7-3, the J gene TRBJ2-3; 11 bases line up with TRBD2. V lost 2 bases and J lost 8; bases outside the gene matches: 9. This CDR3 is built from 16 residues. Germline loops: CDR1 SGHTA, CDR2 FQGTGA. In DNA, the CDR3 is TGTGCCAGCAGCTTAGAGGGTAGCGGGAGGGCCGGTACGCAGTATTTT. It encodes CASSLEGSGRAGTQYF.

This chain links TRBV10-3 with TRBJ2-7; TRBD1 matches at 9 bases. Germline-derived CDR1 and CDR2 are ENHRY and SYGVKD. Trimming cost V 10 bases and J 4 bases; bases outside gene matches: 5. The CDR3 loop spans 12 amino acids. The CDR3 bases are TGTGCCAGTACCGGGACAGGGTACGAGCAGTACTTC. Translated: CASTGTGYEQYF.

This clone has just a few counts. V is TRBV5-8 and J is TRBJ1-5, with TRBD1 matching over 8 bases. V was clipped by 4 bases and J by 2 bases; unmatched bases: 8. CDR1 is SGHTS, CDR2 YDEGEE, per germline. The CDR3 is 16 residues long. The CDR3 region is CASSRDRGGRNQPQHF. CDR3 in DNA: TGTGCCAGCAGCCGAGACAGGGGCGGGCGCAATCAGCCCCAGCATTTT. Full variable domain (missing parts from reference TRBV5-8 and TRBJ1-5): EAGVTQSPTHLIKTRGQQATLRCSPISGHTSVYWYQQALGLGLQFLLWYDEGEERNRGNFPPRFSGRQFPNYSSELNVNALELEDSALYLCASSRDRGGRNQPQHFGDGTRLSIL.

This clone was counted between two and nine times. J is TRBJ2-3 and V is TRBV5-6; TRBD2 matches at 7 bases. V lost 3 bases to trimming and J lost 4 bases; unmatched junction nucleotides: 11. Looked up from germline, CDR1 is SGHDT and CDR2 is YYEEEE. The CDR3 has 16 residues. This chain's CDR3 is CASSSLGGSFADTQYF. In DNA form, the CDR3 reads TGTGCCAGCAGCTCCCTGGGCGGGAGTTTCGCAGATACGCAGTATTTT.

With regard to this clone: Relative to the germline gene, one junction end is altered; a read error may explain this. The sample holds other DNA sequences that translate to the same CDR3. The V call is TRBV7-9, the J call TRBJ2-7, with TRBD2 identical over 12 bases. This CDR3 spans 14 amino acids. Germline V gene lookup returns CDR1 SEHNR and CDR2 FQNEAQ (reference sequence). The CDR3 protein is CASSLAGGTYEQYF. The DNA of the CDR3 is TGTGCCAGCAGCCTAGCGGGAGGGACCTACGAGCAGTACTTC.

This chain joins TRBV30 and TRBJ1-2; 8 bases are a match to TRBD1. The CDR3 sequence is 13 residues long. With V trimmed by 2 bases and J by 6 bases, 5 bases remained unmatched. The germline CDR1 and CDR2 sequences are GTSNPN and SVGIG (reference sequence). CDR3 coding DNA: TGTGCCTGGAGTCAAGGACAGGGCCATGGCTACACCTTC. Translating gives CAWSQGQGHGYTF.

This chain joins TRBV27 and TRBJ1-5; 8 positions agree with TRBD1. The V and J ends lost 3 bases and 6 bases, in that order; junction bases with no gene match: 10. The length of the CDR3 is 16 residues. Per germline, CDR1 MNHEY and CDR2 SMNVEV (reference sequence). The CDR3 nucleotides read TGTGCCAGCAGTTTGAACGGACAGGGTTGGGTTCAGCCCCAGCATTTT. The encoded protein is CASSLNGQGWVQPQHF.

The V and J genes are TRBV4-1 and TRBJ2-5; 7 bases map to TRBD1. The DNA end is more similar to TRBJ2-7, so the J call may be wrong. The germline CDR1 and CDR2 sequences are MGHRA and YSYEKL. The CDR3 has 15 residues. CDR3 residues: CASSQTGTAAYEQYF. The CDR3 DNA follows: TGCGCCAGCAGCCAAACCGGGACAGCAGCCTACGAGCAGTACTTC.

V gene TRBV10-3 combines with J gene TRBJ1-3; tentatively, D is TRBD1 (6 bases). Germline V gene lookup returns CDR1 ENHRY and CDR2 SYGVKD. V lost 3 bases to trimming and J lost 2 bases, with 11 bases between them. The CDR3 has 15 residues. CDR3 DNA: TGTGCCATCAGTGATCAGGGGCAGGCTGGAAACACCATATATTTT. This translates into CAISDQGQAGNTIYF.

The chain uses TRBV10-3 and TRBJ1-6; D uncertain. The CDR3 runs 16 residues. Germline V gene sequence: CDR1 ENHRY, CDR2 SYGVKD. V was trimmed by 5 bases and J by 0 bases, leaving 11 bases between them. CDR3 bases: TGTGCCATCAGTCCCGATCGGAGCTCCTATAATTCACCCCTCCACTTT. It codes for CAISPDRSSYNSPLHF.

This chain joins TRBV5-1 and TRBJ2-7, with 7 positions matching TRBD2. In germline, CDR1 is SGHRS, CDR2 YFSETQ. The CDR3 has 14 amino acids. Trimming at V came to 3 bases and at J to 3 bases, leaving 6 bases not matched to a gene. The CDR3 sequence: CASSWEASGYEQYF. For the CDR3, the DNA is TGCGCCAGCAGCTGGGAGGCTAGCGGCTACGAGCAGTACTTC.

Concerning this clone itself: The junction departs from the called germline gene at one end, perhaps through a read error. This sequence joins TRBV7-9 and TRBJ2-7; 8 bases fit TRBD2. The CDR3 sequence is 14 residues long. The germline V gene encodes CDR1 SEHNR and CDR2 FQNEAQ (reference sequence). CDR3 loop: CSSSSSGSPYEQYF. The CDR3 DNA reads TGTTCCAGCAGCTCGAGCGGGAGTCCGTACGAGCAGTACTTC.

This clone has a single count. The gene calls are TRBV11-2 and TRBJ2-7; 8 nucleotides line up with TRBD2. The V and J ends lost 5 bases and 7 bases, in that order; junction bases with no gene match: 16. Germline loops: CDR1 SGHAT, CDR2 FQNNGV. CDR3 length: 16 amino acids. In nucleotides, the CDR3 is TGTGCCAGCAGCCCTACGCGTCCGGGAGGGCCGGGGGAGCAGTACTTC. The encoded protein is CASSPTRPGGPGEQYF.

The chain employs TRBV5-1 and TRBJ1-1; 7 positions agree with TRBD1. The V and J ends lost 4 bases and 3 bases, in that order; junction bases with no gene match: 9. Germline CDR1 is SGHRS and CDR2 is YFSETQ. CDR3 length: 15 amino acids. The chain's CDR3 is CASSLSQGRYTEAFF. For the CDR3, the DNA is TGCGCCAGCAGCCTTTCACAGGGGAGGTACACTGAAGCTTTCTTT.

This clone showed up just a few times. This chain links TRBV30 with TRBJ1-4, with D perhaps TRBD1 (5 bases). The ends were cut back, 1 base at V and 5 bases at J, with 11 bases in the middle. Germline CDR1 reads GTSNPN; CDR2 reads SVGIG (reference sequence). The CDR3 has 14 residues. This CDR3 is CAWSGRGLNEKLFF. The CDR3, as DNA: TGTGCCTGGAGTGGACGGGGACTAAATGAAAAACTGTTTTTT.

The chain combines TRBV6-5 with TRBJ1-1; D perhaps matches TRBD1 (6 bases). Trimming shortened V by 0 bases and J by 5 bases, and 13 bases separated the two germline ends. The length of the CDR3 is 15 residues. In germline, CDR1 is MNHEY, CDR2 SVGAGI. CDR3: CASSYSPRGKTEAFF. The CDR3 bases are TGTGCCAGCAGTTACTCGCCCAGGGGAAAAACTGAAGCTTTCTTT.